The 27 T cell receptor beta chains below all came from one sample that was sequenced in a study of T cell repertoires in cytomegalovirus infection. Their antigens remain unidentified. TCRdb recomputed calls from the reads with MiXCR, one row per CDR3 protein. The sample contains about 920,000 distinct CDR3 sequences, around 29% of which appear only once. The sequencing used cultured CD8+ T cells from PBMCs, collected from culture after CMV antigen stimulation. The receptors come from a human donor in good health (CMV status not recorded). Some clones in this sample may be carry-over from other donors' samples.

The chain joins TRBV28 to TRBJ2-5; unclear D gene. Trimming took 7 bases from V and 7 from J, leaving 13 bases between them. Germline assignment: CDR1 MDHEN and CDR2 SYDVKM. CDR3 length: 12 amino acids. CDR3 DNA sequence: TGTGCCAGCACCGCGAATTCTGGGACCCAGTACTTC. It specifies CASTANSGTQYF.

The table lists this clonotype with a few counts. The chain has TRBV2 and TRBJ2-1; D gene uncertain. V dropped 4 bases and J dropped 0 bases, with 7 bases sitting between them. Germline-derived CDR1 and CDR2 are SNHLY and FYNNEI. The CDR3 has 14 residues. CDR3 sequence reads: CASSATHSYNEQFF. The CDR3 nucleotides read TGTGCCAGCAGTGCGACCCACTCCTACAATGAGCAGTTCTTC.

The chain recombines TRBV6-6 with TRBJ1-2; D ambiguous. There are 15 residues in the CDR3. The V end was cut by 5 bases, the J end by 4 bases, with 17 bases between. Germline loops: CDR1 MNHNY, CDR2 SVGAGI (reference sequence). The CDR3 is CASSDRSKAAYGYTF. The CDR3 bases are TGTGCCAGCAGTGATCGGAGTAAGGCGGCCTATGGCTACACCTTC.

The chain recombines TRBV29-1 with TRBJ1-2, with D hard to call. With 0 bases removed from V and 7 bases from J, the gap between germline ends came to 15 bases. CDR3 length: 14 amino acids. Germline V CDR1 and CDR2: SQVTM, ANQGSEA. The CDR3 loop is CSVEEGKFYSGYTF. DNA for the CDR3: TGCAGCGTTGAAGAGGGGAAATTTTATAGTGGCTACACCTTC.

This clonotype appeared once. The chain joins TRBV5-5 to TRBJ2-3; D not resolved. Germline V gene sequence: CDR1 SGHKS, CDR2 YYEKEE (reference sequence). Trimming stripped 6 bases from V and 4 bases from J, with 12 bases between. The CDR3 runs 13 residues. The CDR3 is CASTPSAADTQYF. The CDR3 nucleotides read TGTGCCAGCACCCCCAGCGCAGCAGATACGCAGTATTTT.

This chain connects TRBV20-1 to TRBJ2-3; TRBD1 might be the D (5 bases). Per germline, CDR1 DFQATT and CDR2 SNEGSKA (reference sequence). Trimming took off 0 bases at V and 1 base at J, with 8 bases between the two ends. The CDR3 spans 14 residues. In DNA, the CDR3 is TGCAGTGCTAGAGATCTCAGGGGCACAGATACGCAGTATTTT. This encodes CSARDLRGTDTQYF.

This clonotype was detected only once. The rearrangement links TRBV9 to TRBJ2-2; tentatively, D is TRBD1 (6 bases). This CDR3 has 15 residues. V lost 0 bases and J 5 bases, leaving 11 bases between the germline ends. Germline CDR1 is SGDLS and CDR2 is YYNGEE. The CDR3 sequence is CASSVGAGETGELFF. CDR3 DNA sequence: TGTGCCAGCAGCGTAGGGGCAGGGGAAACCGGGGAGCTGTTTTTT.

This clonotype has more than one count but fewer than ten. The chain recombines TRBV12-3 or TRBV12-4 with TRBJ2-7; D call uncertain. The CDR3 runs to 12 residues. The ends were cut back, 5 bases at V and 4 bases at J, with 9 bases in the middle. In DNA form, the CDR3 reads TGTGCCAGCAGTCACCTACTTTACGAGCAGTACTTC. Residues: CASSHLLYEQYF.

In its sample, this clonotype was seen once. The chain uses TRBV2 and TRBJ1-6; 7 positions match TRBD1. In germline, CDR1 is SNHLY, CDR2 FYNNEI. CDR3 length equals 14 residues. Germline trimming cut 7 bases from V and 9 bases from J; bases unmatched to any gene: 9. The CDR3 is CASTPGQDTSPLHF. CDR3 DNA: TGTGCCAGCACCCCAGGACAGGACACTTCACCCCTCCACTTT.

This clonotype turned up a few times. The chain joins TRBV4-1 to TRBJ1-2; 7 nucleotides agree with TRBD1. The CDR3 is 14 residues long. The junction had 3 bases not matched to a gene; V was cut back by 2 bases and J by 3 bases. The V gene's germline CDR1 is MGHRA and CDR2 YSYEKL. CDR3 loop: CASSQWTGDYGYTF. The CDR3 DNA reads TGCGCCAGCAGCCAATGGACAGGCGACTATGGCTACACCTTC.

This clonotype was observed at least ten times. The V and J genes are TRBV7-2 and TRBJ2-7; D perhaps matches TRBD2 (6 bases). Looked up from germline, CDR1 is SGHTA and CDR2 is FQGNSA. This CDR3 region has 15 residues. V dropped 3 bases and J dropped 3 bases, with 15 bases sitting between them. CDR3 nucleotide sequence: TGTGCCAGCAGCTTCGGTGCGGGGAGCGGCTACGAGCAGTACTTC. Amino acids: CASSFGAGSGYEQYF.

In regard to this clonotype: One end of the junction does not line up with germline, which may come from a read error. The V call is TRBV7-3, the J call TRBJ2-1; 8 bases agree with TRBD1. This CDR3 spans 15 amino acids. The germline CDR1 and CDR2 sequences are SGHTA and FQGTGA. CDR3 coding DNA: TGTGCCACCAGCTTTAGGGGACAGGCCCTTGATGAGCAGTTCTTC. It translates to CATSFRGQALDEQFF.

Notes on this clonotype: At one of its ends the junction is not consistent with the germline gene, which may arise from a read error. This chain joins TRBV12-3 or TRBV12-4 and TRBJ2-1; D possibly uses TRBD1 or TRBD2 (5 bases each). This CDR3 is built from 16 residues. CDR3 DNA sequence: TGTGCCAGCAGATTAGCGAGGGGATCCTACTACAATGAGCAGTTCTTC. The encoded protein is CASRLARGSYYNEQFF.

The genes are TRBV7-8 and TRBJ1-5; 7 nucleotides agree with TRBD1. V gave up 5 bases and J gave up 5 bases; unmatched junction bases: 6. CDR3 length: 14 residues. CDR1 and CDR2 (germline): SGHVS, FQNEAQ. In DNA form, the CDR3 reads TGTGCCAGCAGCCACCGGGACAGAGATCAGCCCCAGCATTTT. Amino acid sequence: CASSHRDRDQPQHF.

This chain links TRBV5-5 with TRBJ2-1, with D perhaps TRBD2 (5 bases). Deletions cut 0 bases from V and 8 bases from J, with 12 bases between. CDR3 size: 14 residues. CDR1 and CDR2 (germline): SGHKS, YYEKEE (reference sequence). The CDR3 is CASSLASTLDEQFF. The DNA for the CDR3 is TGTGCCAGCAGCTTGGCTAGCACCCTCGATGAGCAGTTCTTC.

This clonotype appeared many times. The genes are TRBV7-2 and TRBJ2-1; TRBD1 might be the D (6 bases). The CDR3 sequence is 15 residues long. V lost 1 base to trimming and J lost 8 bases, with 15 bases between them. Germline values: CDR1 SGHTA, CDR2 FQGNSA. The CDR3 DNA is TGTGCCAGCAGCTTAGACGGGGTGGGGGCTGATGAGCAGTTCTTC. Amino acids: CASSLDGVGADEQFF.

This clonotype was recorded a few times. The chain combines TRBV6-1 with TRBJ2-1; unclear D gene. The length of the CDR3 is 9 residues. Trimming pared 8 bases from V and 8 bases from J, leaving 4 bases between. Per germline, CDR1 MNHNS and CDR2 SASEGT. For the CDR3, the DNA is TGTGCCAGCGGGTATGAGCAGTTCTTC. Residues: CASGYEQFF.

This clonotype appeared many times. This chain uses TRBV7-9 with TRBJ1-5; 10 bases fit TRBD1. V shed 2 bases, J shed 6 bases, and the junction held 4 bases outside the gene matches. The CDR3 totals 15 residues. Germline loops: CDR1 SEHNR, CDR2 FQNEAQ (reference sequence). The CDR3 spells CASSLSGTGAQPQHF. CDR3 nucleotide sequence: TGTGCCAGCAGCTTAAGCGGGACAGGGGCTCAGCCCCAGCATTTT.

This chain connects TRBV7-9 to TRBJ1-4, with D uncertain. Germline CDR1 reads SEHNR; CDR2 reads FQNEAQ (reference sequence). The germline V and J ends were trimmed by 5 bases and 6 bases, with 16 bases remaining between them. This CDR3 is built from 15 residues. Here the CDR3 reads CASSVGPLADEKLFF. CDR3 DNA sequence: TGTGCCAGCAGCGTAGGCCCCCTGGCGGATGAAAAACTGTTTTTT.

The chain is built from TRBV7-8 and TRBJ2-2; 9 bases line up with TRBD2. CDR3 size: 17 residues. The germline gives CDR1 SGHVS, CDR2 FQNEAQ. V was clipped by 1 base and J by 5 bases; unmatched bases: 8. Here the CDR3 DNA reads TGTGCCAGCAGCTTAGGTACCGGGACTAGCATTACCGGGGAGCTGTTTTTT. This translates into CASSLGTGTSITGELFF.

The chain couples TRBV6-5 to TRBJ1-2; no reliable D call. The CDR3 contains 16 residues. V lost 0 bases and J 5 bases, leaving 16 bases between the germline ends. CDR1 and CDR2 from the germline V gene are MNHEY and SVGAGI. CDR3 DNA: TGTGCCAGCAGTTACTCTTGGGCCCAGAACCCATATGGCTACACCTTC. Translated, it gives CASSYSWAQNPYGYTF.

This clonotype was detected only once. The chain employs TRBV7-6 and TRBJ2-5; no definite D call. The CDR3 consists of 16 residues. V lost 1 base to trimming and J lost 2 bases, with 14 bases between them. The V gene's germline CDR1 is SGHVS and CDR2 FNYEAQ. The CDR3 coding sequence is TGTGCCAGCAGCTTAGGGGTCCGGACGGTGCAAGAGACCCAGTACTTC. It specifies CASSLGVRTVQETQYF. The variable domain in full, with the rest retrieved from reference TRBV7-6 and TRBJ2-5, is GAGVSQSPRYKVTKRGQDVALRCDPISGHVSLYWYRQALGQGPEFLTYFNYEAQQDKSGLPNDRFSAERPEGSISTLTIQRTEQRDSAMYRCASSLGVRTVQETQYFGPGTRLLVL.

Concerning this clonotype: A much larger clone sits a single nucleotide away, making a read error possible. No conserved phenylalanine or tryptophan is present at the end of the CDR3, so a read error is the likely explanation. J is TRBJ2-3 and V is TRBV12-3 or TRBV12-4; D is ambiguous. The V gene lost 1 base and the J gene lost 0 bases, with 8 bases spanning the gap. The CDR3 is 15 residues long. The CDR3, as DNA: TGTGCCAGCAGTTTAGGGGGAACTAGCACAGATACGCAGTATTAT. This sequence encodes CASSLGGTSTDTQYY.

This clonotype was detected a few times. The chain joins TRBV11-2 to TRBJ1-2, with 7 nucleotides matching TRBD1. This CDR3 is 19 amino acids long. Germline CDR1 is SGHAT and CDR2 is FQNNGV. J was trimmed by 0 bases and V by 0 bases; bases with no gene match: 13. The CDR3 DNA sequence: TGTGCCAGCAGCTTAGATTCCCGACAGGGAGTCCTCCCTAACTATGGCTACACCTTC. It yields the protein CASSLDSRQGVLPNYGYTF.

This CDR3 is CATRQSSYEQYF. The CDR3 DNA follows: TGTGCCACCAGACAGAGCTCCTACGAGCAGTACTTC. The rearrangement links TRBV6-1 to TRBJ2-7; a weak D match, TRBD1 (5 bases). V lost 10 bases to trimming and J lost 0 bases, with 10 bases between them. CDR1 MNHNS and CDR2 SASEGT come from the germline V gene. The CDR3 covers 12 residues.

Remarks on this clonotype: This may arise from a read error, as a much more abundant clone is one base away. The CDR3 nucleotides are TGTGCCAGCATTTTAGCGGGCGAGCAGTACTTC. Its translation is CASILAGEQYF. The chain couples TRBV2 to TRBJ2-7; 7 bases are shared with TRBD2. The V segment lost 7 bases and the J segment 6 bases; nucleotides outside the gene matches: 3. CDR1 and CDR2 (germline): SNHLY, FYNNEI. This CDR3 spans 11 amino acids.

Comment on this clonotype: It may be a read error: a sequence one base away is much more abundant. The V gene is TRBV7-6, the J gene TRBJ2-1, with a weak D call TRBD1 (5 bases). V lost 5 bases, J lost 11 bases, and 13 bases lay in between. The CDR3 totals 12 residues. Germline CDR1 reads SGHVS; CDR2 reads FNYEAQ. The CDR3 coding sequence is TGTGCCAGCAGCCAGGGCATCGGTAAGCAGTTCTTC. Amino acid sequence: CASSQGIGKQFF.